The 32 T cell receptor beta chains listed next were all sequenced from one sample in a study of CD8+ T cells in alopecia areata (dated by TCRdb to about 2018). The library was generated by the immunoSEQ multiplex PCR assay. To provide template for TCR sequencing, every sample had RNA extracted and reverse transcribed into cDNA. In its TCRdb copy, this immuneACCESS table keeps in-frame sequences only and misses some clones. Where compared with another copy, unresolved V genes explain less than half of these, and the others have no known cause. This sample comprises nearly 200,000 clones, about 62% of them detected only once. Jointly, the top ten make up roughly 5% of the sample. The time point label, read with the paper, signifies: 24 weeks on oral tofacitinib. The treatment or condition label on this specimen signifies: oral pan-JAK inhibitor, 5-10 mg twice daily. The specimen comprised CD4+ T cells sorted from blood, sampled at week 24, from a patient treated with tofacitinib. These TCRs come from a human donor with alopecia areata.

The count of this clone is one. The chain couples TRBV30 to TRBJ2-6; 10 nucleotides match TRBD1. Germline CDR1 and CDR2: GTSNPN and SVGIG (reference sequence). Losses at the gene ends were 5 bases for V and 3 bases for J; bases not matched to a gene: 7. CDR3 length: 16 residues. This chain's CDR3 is CAWGQGVKGGANVLTF. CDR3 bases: TGTGCCTGGGGACAGGGGGTAAAGGGTGGGGCCAACGTCCTGACTTTC. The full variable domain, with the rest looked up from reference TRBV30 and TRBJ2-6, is SQTIHQWPATLVQPVGSPLSLECTVEGTSNPNLYWYRQAAGRGLQLLFYSVGIGQISSEVPQNLSASRPQDRQFILSSKKLLLSDSGFYLCAWGQGVKGGANVLTFGAGSRLTVL.

The CDR3 region is CASSQTDSINEKLFF. The CDR3, as DNA: TGCGCCAGCAGCCAAACGGACAGCATCAATGAAAAACTGTTTTTT. The rearrangement links TRBV4-1 to TRBJ1-4; possibly TRBD1 for D (6 bases). Trimming left V 2 bases short and J 5 bases short, with 12 bases between. The CDR3 consists of 15 residues. CDR1 MGHRA and CDR2 YSYEKL come from the germline V gene.

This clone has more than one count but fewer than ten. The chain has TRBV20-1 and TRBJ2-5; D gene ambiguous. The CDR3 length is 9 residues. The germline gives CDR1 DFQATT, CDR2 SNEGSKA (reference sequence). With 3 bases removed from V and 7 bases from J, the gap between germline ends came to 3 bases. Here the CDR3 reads CSASVTQYF. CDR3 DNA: TGCAGTGCTAGTGTGACCCAGTACTTC.

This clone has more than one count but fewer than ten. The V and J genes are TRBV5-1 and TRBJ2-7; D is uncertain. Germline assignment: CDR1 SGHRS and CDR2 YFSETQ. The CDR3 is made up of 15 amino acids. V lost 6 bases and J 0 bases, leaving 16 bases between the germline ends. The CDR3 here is CASMNRAESSYEQYF. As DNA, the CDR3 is TGCGCCAGCATGAACCGGGCGGAAAGCTCCTACGAGCAGTACTTC.

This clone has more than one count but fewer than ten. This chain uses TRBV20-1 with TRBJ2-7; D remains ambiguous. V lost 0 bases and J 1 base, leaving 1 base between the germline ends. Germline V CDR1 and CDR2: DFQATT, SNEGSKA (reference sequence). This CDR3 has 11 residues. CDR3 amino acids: CSARESYEQYF. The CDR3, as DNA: TGCAGTGCTAGAGAATCCTACGAGCAGTACTTC.

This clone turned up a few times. The CDR3 region is CASNFVGDTQYF. Written as DNA, the CDR3 is TGTGCCAGCAATTTCGTCGGCGATACGCAGTATTTT. The V gene is TRBV25-1, the J gene TRBJ2-3; D is ambiguous. This CDR3 is built from 12 residues. The germline V gene has CDR1 MGHDK and CDR2 SYGVNS. The V end was cut by 7 bases, the J end by 6 bases, with 11 bases between.

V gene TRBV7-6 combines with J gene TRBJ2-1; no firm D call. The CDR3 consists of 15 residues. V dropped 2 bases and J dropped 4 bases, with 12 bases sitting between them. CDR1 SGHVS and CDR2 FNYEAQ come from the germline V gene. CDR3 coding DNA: TGTGCCAGCAGCTTATGGCCCAGAAGATACAATGAGCAGTTCTTC. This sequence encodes CASSLWPRRYNEQFF.

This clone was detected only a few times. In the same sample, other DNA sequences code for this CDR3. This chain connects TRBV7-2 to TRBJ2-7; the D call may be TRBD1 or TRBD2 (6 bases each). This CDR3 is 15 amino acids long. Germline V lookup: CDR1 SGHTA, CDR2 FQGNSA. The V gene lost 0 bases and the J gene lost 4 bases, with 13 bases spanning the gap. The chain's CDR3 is CASSLAGGQTYEQYF. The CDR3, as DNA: TGTGCCAGCAGCTTAGCGGGAGGACAGACATACGAGCAGTACTTC.

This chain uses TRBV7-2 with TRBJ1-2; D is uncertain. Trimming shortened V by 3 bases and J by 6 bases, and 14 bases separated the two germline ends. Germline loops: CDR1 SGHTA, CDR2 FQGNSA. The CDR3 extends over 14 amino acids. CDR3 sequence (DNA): TGTGCCAGCAGCTTCGGGTTTGGAGAGGATGGCTACACCTTC. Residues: CASSFGFGEDGYTF.

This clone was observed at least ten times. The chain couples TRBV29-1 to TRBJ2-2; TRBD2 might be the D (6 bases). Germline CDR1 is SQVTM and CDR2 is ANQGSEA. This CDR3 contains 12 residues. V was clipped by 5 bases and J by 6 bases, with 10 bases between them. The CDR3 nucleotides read TGCAGCGTTACTTTAGCGGCCGGGGAGCTGTTTTTT. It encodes CSVTLAAGELFF.

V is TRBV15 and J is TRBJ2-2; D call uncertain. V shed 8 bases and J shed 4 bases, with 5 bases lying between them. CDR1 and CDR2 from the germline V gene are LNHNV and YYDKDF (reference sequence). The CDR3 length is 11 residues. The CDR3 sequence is CATSTTGELFF. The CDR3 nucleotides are TGTGCCACCTCGACCACCGGGGAGCTGTTTTTT.

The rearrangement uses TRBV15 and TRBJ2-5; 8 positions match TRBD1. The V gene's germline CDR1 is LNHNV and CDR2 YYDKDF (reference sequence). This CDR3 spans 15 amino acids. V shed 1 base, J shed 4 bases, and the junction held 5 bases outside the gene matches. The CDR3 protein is CATSRVDRGAETQYF. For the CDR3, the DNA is TGTGCCACCAGCAGAGTAGACAGGGGAGCAGAGACCCAGTACTTC.

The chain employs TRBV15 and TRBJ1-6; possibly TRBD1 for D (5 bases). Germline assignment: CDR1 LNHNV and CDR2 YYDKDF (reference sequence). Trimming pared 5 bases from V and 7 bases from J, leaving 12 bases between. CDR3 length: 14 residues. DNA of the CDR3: TGTGCCACCAGCTCGAGGGGAGAGAATTCACCCCTCCACTTT. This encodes CATSSRGENSPLHF.

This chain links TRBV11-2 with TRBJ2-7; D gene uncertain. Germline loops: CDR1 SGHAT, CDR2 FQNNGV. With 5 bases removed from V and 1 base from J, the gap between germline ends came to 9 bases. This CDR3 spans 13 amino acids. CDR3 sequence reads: CASSRGQSYEQYF. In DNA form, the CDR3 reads TGTGCCAGCAGCCGTGGTCAGTCCTACGAGCAGTACTTC.

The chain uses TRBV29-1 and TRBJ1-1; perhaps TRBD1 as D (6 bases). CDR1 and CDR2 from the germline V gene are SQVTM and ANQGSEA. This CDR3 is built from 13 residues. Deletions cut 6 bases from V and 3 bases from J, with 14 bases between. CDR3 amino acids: CSVTGLWDTEAFF. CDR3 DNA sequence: TGCAGCGTCACAGGGTTATGGGACACTGAAGCTTTCTTT.

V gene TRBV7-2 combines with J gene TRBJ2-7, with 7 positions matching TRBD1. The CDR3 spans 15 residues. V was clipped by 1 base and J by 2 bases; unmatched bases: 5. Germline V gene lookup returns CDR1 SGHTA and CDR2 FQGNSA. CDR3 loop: CASSLDPGGAYEQYF. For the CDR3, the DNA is TGTGCCAGCAGCTTAGATCCAGGGGGTGCCTACGAGCAGTACTTC.

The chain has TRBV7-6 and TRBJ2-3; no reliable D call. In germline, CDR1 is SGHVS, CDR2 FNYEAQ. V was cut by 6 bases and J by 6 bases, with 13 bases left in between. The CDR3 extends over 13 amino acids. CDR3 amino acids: CASRLQAGDTQYF. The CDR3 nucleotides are TGTGCCAGCAGGCTTCAGGCCGGCGATACGCAGTATTTT.

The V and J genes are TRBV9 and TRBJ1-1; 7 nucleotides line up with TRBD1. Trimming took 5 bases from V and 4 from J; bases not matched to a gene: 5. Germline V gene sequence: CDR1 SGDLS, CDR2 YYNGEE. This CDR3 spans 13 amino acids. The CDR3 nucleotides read TGTGCCAGCAGACAGACAGGGAGCACTGAAGCTTTCTTT. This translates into CASRQTGSTEAFF.

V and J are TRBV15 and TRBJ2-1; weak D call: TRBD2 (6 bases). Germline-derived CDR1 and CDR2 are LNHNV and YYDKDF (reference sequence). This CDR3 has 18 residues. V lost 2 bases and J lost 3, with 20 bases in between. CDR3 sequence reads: CATSRLGRGTGNYNEQFF. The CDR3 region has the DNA TGTGCCACCAGCAGACTAGGTCGAGGGACTGGAAACTACAATGAGCAGTTCTTC.

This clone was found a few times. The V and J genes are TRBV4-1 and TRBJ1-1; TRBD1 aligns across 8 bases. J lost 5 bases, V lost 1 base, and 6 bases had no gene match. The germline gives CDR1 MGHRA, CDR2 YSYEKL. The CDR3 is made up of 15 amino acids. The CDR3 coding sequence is TGCGCCAGCAGCCAAGCGGACAGGGAGGCGACTGAAGCTTTCTTT. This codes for CASSQADREATEAFF.

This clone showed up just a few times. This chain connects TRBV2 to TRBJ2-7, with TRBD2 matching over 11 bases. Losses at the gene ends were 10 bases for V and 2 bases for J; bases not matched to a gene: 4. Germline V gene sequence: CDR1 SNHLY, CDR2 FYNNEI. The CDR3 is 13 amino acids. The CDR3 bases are TGTGCCACAAATAGCGGGAGGGCCTACGAGCAGTACTTC. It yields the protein CATNSGRAYEQYF. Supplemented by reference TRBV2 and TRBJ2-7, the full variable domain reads EPEVTQTPSHQVTQMGQEVILRCVPISNHLYFYWYRQILGQKVEFLVSFYNNEISEKSEIFDDQFSVERPDGSNFTLKIRSTKLEDSAMYFCATNSGRAYEQYFGPGTRLTVT.

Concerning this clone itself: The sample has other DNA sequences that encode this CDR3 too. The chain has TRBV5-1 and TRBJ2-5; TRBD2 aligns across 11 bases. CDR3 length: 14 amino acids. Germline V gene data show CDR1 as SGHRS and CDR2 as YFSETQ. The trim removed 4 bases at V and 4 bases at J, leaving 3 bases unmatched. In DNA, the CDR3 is TGCGCCAGCAGCGGTGGACTAGCGGGAGAGACCCAGTACTTC. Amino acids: CASSGGLAGETQYF.

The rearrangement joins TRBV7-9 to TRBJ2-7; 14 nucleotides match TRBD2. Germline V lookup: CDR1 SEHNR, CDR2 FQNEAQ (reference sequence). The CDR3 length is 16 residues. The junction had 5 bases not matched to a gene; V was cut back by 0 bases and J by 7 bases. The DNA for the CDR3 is TGTGCCAGCAGCTTAGCAGGACTAGCGGGAGGAGGGGAGCAGTACTTC. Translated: CASSLAGLAGGGEQYF.

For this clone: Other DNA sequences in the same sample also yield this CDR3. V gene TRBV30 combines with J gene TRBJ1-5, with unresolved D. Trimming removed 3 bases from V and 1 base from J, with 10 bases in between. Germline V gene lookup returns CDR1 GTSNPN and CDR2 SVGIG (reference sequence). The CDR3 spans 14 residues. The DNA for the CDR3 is TGTGCCTGGAGCCGGGGAGAGAGCAATCAGCCCCAGCATTTT. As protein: CAWSRGESNQPQHF.

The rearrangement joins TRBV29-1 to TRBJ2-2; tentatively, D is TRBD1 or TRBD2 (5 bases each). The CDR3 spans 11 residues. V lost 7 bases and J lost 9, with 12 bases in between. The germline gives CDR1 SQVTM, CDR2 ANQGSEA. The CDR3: CSAGTFRELFF. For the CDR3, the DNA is TGCAGCGCCGGGACCTTCCGGGAGCTGTTTTTT.

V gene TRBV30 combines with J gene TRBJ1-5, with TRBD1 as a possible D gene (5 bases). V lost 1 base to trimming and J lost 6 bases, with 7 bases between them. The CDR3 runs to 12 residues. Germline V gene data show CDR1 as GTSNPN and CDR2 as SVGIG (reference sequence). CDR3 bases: TGTGCCTGGAGTGGGGGGAGTCAGCCCCAGCATTTT. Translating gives CAWSGGSQPQHF. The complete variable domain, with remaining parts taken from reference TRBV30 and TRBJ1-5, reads SQTIHQWPATLVQPVGSPLSLECTVEGTSNPNLYWYRQAAGRGLQLLFYSVGIGQISSEVPQNLSASRPQDRQFILSSKKLLLSDSGFYLCAWSGGSQPQHFGDGTRLSIL.

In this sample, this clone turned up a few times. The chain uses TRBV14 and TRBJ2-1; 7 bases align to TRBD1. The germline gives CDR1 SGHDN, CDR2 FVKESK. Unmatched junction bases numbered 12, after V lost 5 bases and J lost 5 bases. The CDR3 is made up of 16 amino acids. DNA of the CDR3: TGTGCCAGCAGCACTTCGACAGGGCTCGTCAACAATGAGCAGTTCTTC. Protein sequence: CASSTSTGLVNNEQFF.

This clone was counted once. CDR3 coding DNA: TGCGCCAGCAGCTTGGACACCTACGAGCAGTACTTC. It specifies CASSLDTYEQYF. This sequence joins TRBV5-1 and TRBJ2-7; no clear D gene. Germline V gene data show CDR1 as SGHRS and CDR2 as YFSETQ. This CDR3 contains 12 residues. Trimming took 0 bases from V and 2 from J, leaving 3 bases between them. The whole variable domain, remainder taken from reference TRBV5-1 and TRBJ2-7, is KAGVTQTPRYLIKTRGQQVTLSCSPISGHRSVSWYQQTPGQGLQFLFEYFSETQRNKGNFPGRFSGRQFSNSRSEMNVSTLELGDSALYLCASSLDTYEQYFGPGTRLTVT.

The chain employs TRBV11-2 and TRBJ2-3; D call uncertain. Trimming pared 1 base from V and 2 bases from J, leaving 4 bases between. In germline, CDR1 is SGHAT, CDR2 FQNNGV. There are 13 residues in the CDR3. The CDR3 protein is CASSLVSTDTQYF. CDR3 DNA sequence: TGTGCCAGCAGCTTAGTTTCCACAGATACGCAGTATTTT.

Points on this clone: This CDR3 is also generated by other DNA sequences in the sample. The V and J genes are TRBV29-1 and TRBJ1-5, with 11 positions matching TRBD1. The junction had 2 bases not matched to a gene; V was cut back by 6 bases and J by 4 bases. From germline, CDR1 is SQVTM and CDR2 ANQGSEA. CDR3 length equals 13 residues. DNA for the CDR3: TGCAGCGTCGGGGACAGGGGGAATCAGCCCCAGCATTTT. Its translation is CSVGDRGNQPQHF.

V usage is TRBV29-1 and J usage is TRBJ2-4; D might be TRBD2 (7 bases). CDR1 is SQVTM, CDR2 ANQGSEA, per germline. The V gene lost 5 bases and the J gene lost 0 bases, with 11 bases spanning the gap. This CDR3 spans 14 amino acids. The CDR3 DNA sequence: TGCAGCGTTCTTAGGGGGGGAGCCAAAAACATTCAGTACTTC. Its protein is CSVLRGGAKNIQYF.

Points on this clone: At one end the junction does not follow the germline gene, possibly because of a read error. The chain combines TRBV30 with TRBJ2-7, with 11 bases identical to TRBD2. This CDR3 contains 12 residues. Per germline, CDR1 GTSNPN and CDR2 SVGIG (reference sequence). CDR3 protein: CAWKLAGGRSVF. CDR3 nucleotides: TGTGCCTGGAAGCTAGCGGGAGGTCGGTCGGTCTTC.